The 4 T cell receptor beta chains reported below all come from one sample, sequenced in a study of blood T cell repertoires in COVID-19. Sequencing used immunoSEQ multiplex PCR; TCRdb keeps in-frame clones, though not all of them. Here the sample spans tens of thousands of clones, almost 90% being singletons. The sequencing sample was made of peripheral blood. The receptor source for this set is a woman of 80 years or more with active or convalescent COVID-19.

The chain uses TRBV5-1 and TRBJ1-2; no firm D call. The germline V gene encodes CDR1 SGHRS and CDR2 YFSETQ. Deletions cut 0 bases from V and 1 base from J, with 7 bases between. This CDR3 spans 14 amino acids. The CDR3 loop is CASSLEPVNYGYTF. CDR3 bases: TGCGCCAGCAGCTTGGAACCGGTTAACTATGGCTACACCTTC.

The rearrangement uses TRBV19 and TRBJ2-3; maybe TRBD1 (7 bases). This CDR3 has 15 residues. The ends were cut back, 8 bases at V and 0 bases at J, with 15 bases in the middle. Germline lookup yields CDR1 LNHDA and CDR2 SQIVND (reference sequence). The CDR3 loop reads CASSGGGSSTDTQYF. Written as DNA, the CDR3 is TGTGCCAGTTCTGGAGGGGGCTCTAGCACAGATACGCAGTATTTT. The full variable domain, with the rest looked up from reference TRBV19 and TRBJ2-3, is DGGITQSPKYLFRKEGQNVTLSCEQNLNHDAMYWYRQDPGQGLRLIYYSQIVNDFQKGDIAEGYSVSREKKESFPLTVTSAQKNPTAFYLCASSGGGSSTDTQYFGPGTRLTVL.

This rearrangement joins TRBV6-5 to TRBJ2-3, with a tentative D call TRBD2 (5 bases). This CDR3 has 12 residues. Germline assignment: CDR1 MNHEY and CDR2 SVGAGI. V shed 6 bases and J shed 6 bases, with 10 bases lying between them. The CDR3 loop reads CASRAVADTQYF. Here the CDR3 DNA reads TGTGCCAGCAGAGCGGTGGCGGATACGCAGTATTTT.

The genes are TRBV30 and TRBJ1-3; D is unclear. V lost 2 bases to trimming and J lost 0 bases, with 5 bases between them. The CDR3 sequence is 13 residues long. Germline V lookup: CDR1 GTSNPN, CDR2 SVGIG (reference sequence). The CDR3 loop reads CAWSQISGNTIYF. CDR3 bases: TGTGCCTGGAGTCAGATCTCTGGAAACACCATATATTTT.